Reported below is one TCR beta chain. Its antigen is not identified. CDR3 size: 14 residues. The junction had 12 bases not matched to a gene; V was cut back by 6 bases and J by 8 bases. Germline CDR1 and CDR2: SQVTM and ANQGSEA. This table comes from immunoSEQ multiplex PCR, and its TCRdb copy is limited to in-frame clones, with some not included. The table shows roughly 14,000 clones, with 86% occurring only once. This specimen comes from a study of PD-1 blockade in mismatch repair-deficient tumors. Points from the study as a whole: Rapid post-treatment expansion, then contraction, generally preceding radiologic response, marked tumor-resident clones. About 4.5% of the roughly 140 peptide-expanded blood TCRs were also found in tumor.

The sample's time point: identical roughly 10-day culture without peptide (control). Mismatch repair deficiency was confirmed in all patients, by PCR or immunohistochemistry. Each of about seven ELISpot-reactive candidate peptides was used for approximately eleven-day stimulation. The TCR comes from an adult with mismatch repair-deficient cancer. The V call is TRBV29-1, the J call TRBJ2-4, with TRBD1 matching over 8 bases. The sequences come from cells cultured in vitro, collected from a patient treated with pembrolizumab. CDR3 DNA sequence: TGCAGCGTGGCACCCTCAGGGGGCGGTGACATTCAGTACTTC. Residues: CSVAPSGGGDIQYF.